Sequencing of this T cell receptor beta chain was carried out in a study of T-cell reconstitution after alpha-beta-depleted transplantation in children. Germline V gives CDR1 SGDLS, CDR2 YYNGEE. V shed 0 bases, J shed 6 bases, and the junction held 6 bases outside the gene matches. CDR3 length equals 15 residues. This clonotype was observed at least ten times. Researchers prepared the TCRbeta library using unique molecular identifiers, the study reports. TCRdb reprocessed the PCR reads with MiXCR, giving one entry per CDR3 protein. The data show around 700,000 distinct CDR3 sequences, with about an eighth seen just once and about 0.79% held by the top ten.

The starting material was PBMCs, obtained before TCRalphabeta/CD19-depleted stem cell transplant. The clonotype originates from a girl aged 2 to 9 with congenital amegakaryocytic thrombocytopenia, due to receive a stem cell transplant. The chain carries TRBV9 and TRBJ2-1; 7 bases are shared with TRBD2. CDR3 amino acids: CASSVGTGGINEQFF. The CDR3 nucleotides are TGTGCCAGCAGCGTAGGAACCGGGGGGATCAATGAGCAGTTCTTC.